What follows are 10 T cell receptor beta chains derived from one specimen sequenced in a study of CD8 T cells in Susac syndrome. After extraction with the RNeasy kit, roughly 0.5 to 1 ug of the RNA was reverse transcribed using random hexamers. A single record per CDR3 protein comes from TCRdb applying MiXCR to the immunoSEQ multiplex PCR reads. The table lists tens of thousands of distinct CDR3 sequences, roughly 94% of them singletons, with 0.2% to 0.3% in the top ten. Source material: CD8+ T cells from PBMCs. The receptors derive from a human donor in good health.

The V call is TRBV30, the J call TRBJ1-5; tentative D call: TRBD1 (5 bases). The CDR3 sequence is 18 residues long. With 0 bases removed from V and 4 bases from J, the gap between germline ends came to 22 bases. Germline assignment: CDR1 GTSNPN and CDR2 SVGIG (reference sequence). The CDR3 nucleotides read TGTGCCTGGAGTGTACACGTCTGGGTCGGGGGGAATAATCAGCCCCAGCATTTT. The encoded protein is CAWSVHVWVGGNNQPQHF. Variable domain in full (rest from reference TRBV30 and TRBJ1-5): SQTIHQWPATLVQPVGSPLSLECTVEGTSNPNLYWYRQAAGRGLQLLFYSVGIGQISSEVPQNLSASRPQDRQFILSSKKLLLSDSGFYLCAWSVHVWVGGNNQPQHFGDGTRLSIL.

The chain uses TRBV7-9 and TRBJ2-1, with D perhaps being TRBD1 or TRBD2 (5 bases each). Trimming stripped 5 bases from V and 0 bases from J, with 17 bases between. The CDR3 has 17 residues. The germline V gene encodes CDR1 SEHNR and CDR2 FQNEAQ (reference sequence). CDR3 DNA sequence: TGTGCCAGCAGCGGCTGGGGGATGGTTAGCTCCTACAATGAGCAGTTCTTC. This gives the protein CASSGWGMVSSYNEQFF.

The chain carries TRBV20-1 and TRBJ2-5; D may be TRBD2 (6 bases). CDR1 is DFQATT and CDR2 is SNEGSKA in the germline V gene (reference sequence). Trimming shortened V by 0 bases and J by 5 bases, and 19 bases separated the two germline ends. This CDR3 is 16 amino acids long. CDR3 loop: CSARDLKGLLLETQYF. CDR3 coding DNA: TGCAGTGCTAGAGATCTAAAAGGACTACTCCTGGAGACCCAGTACTTC.

V usage is TRBV12-3 or TRBV12-4 and J usage is TRBJ2-2; 8 bases map to TRBD2. The CDR3 spans 15 residues. J lost 4 bases, V lost 5 bases, and 6 bases had no gene match. The CDR3 DNA reads as TGTGCCAGCAGTCCTGAACGGGAGGGCACCGGGGAGCTGTTTTTT. Amino acid sequence: CASSPEREGTGELFF.

The rearrangement joins TRBV25-1 to TRBJ1-6, with 8 bases aligning to TRBD1. CDR1 is MGHDK and CDR2 is SYGVNS in the germline V gene. The CDR3 has 16 amino acids. Germline trimming cut 5 bases from V and 8 bases from J; bases unmatched to any gene: 11. This CDR3 reads CASSRGQVAWDSPLHF. CDR3 DNA: TGTGCCAGCAGTCGGGGACAGGTGGCCTGGGATTCACCCCTCCACTTT.

The chain joins TRBV27 to TRBJ2-3; 7 bases agree with TRBD2. After removal of 4 bases from V and 2 bases from J, the junction contained 6 bases not matched to a gene. CDR1 and CDR2 from the germline V gene are MNHEY and SMNVEV (reference sequence). CDR3 size: 15 residues. The CDR3 DNA is TGTGCCAGCAGTTACGGGACTACCCTCACAGATACGCAGTATTTT. This gives the protein CASSYGTTLTDTQYF.

This clonotype was seen only once. This chain links TRBV6-1 with TRBJ2-7; D is uncertain. CDR1 and CDR2 from the germline V gene are MNHNS and SASEGT. CDR3 length equals 9 residues. Trimming took 8 bases from V and 4 from J, leaving 3 bases between them. The CDR3 DNA sequence: TGTGCCAGCGGGTACGAGCAGTACGTC. Translated, it gives CASGYEQYV.

The chain links TRBV28 to TRBJ2-1; 8 nucleotides align to TRBD1. Germline CDR1 MDHEN, CDR2 SYDVKM. Unmatched junction bases numbered 10, after V lost 6 bases and J lost 3 bases. This CDR3 is built from 16 residues. CDR3 in amino acids: CASSSMQGALYNEQFF. In nucleotides, the CDR3 is TGTGCCAGCAGCTCGATGCAGGGGGCTCTCTACAATGAGCAGTTCTTC.

This chain joins TRBV6-1 and TRBJ2-3; no firm D call. The V gene lost 8 bases and the J gene lost 4 bases, with 7 bases spanning the gap. The CDR3 totals 11 residues. CDR1 is MNHNS, CDR2 SASEGT, per germline. The DNA for the CDR3 is TGTGCCAGCGACGTCGCAGATACGCAGTATTTT. Its protein is CASDVADTQYF.

V and J are TRBV6-5 and TRBJ2-2; D is uncertain. This CDR3 has 11 residues. Trimming took off 7 bases at V and 7 bases at J, with 7 bases between the two ends. CDR1 is MNHEY and CDR2 is SVGAGI in the germline V gene. The chain's CDR3 is CASTGSGELFF. The CDR3 DNA follows: TGTGCCAGCACTGGAAGCGGGGAGCTGTTTTTT.